These T cell receptor beta chains were read from a single sample in a study of identical twins' blood T cells. Via MiXCR, TCRdb re-called the 5' RACE reads, giving one row per CDR3 protein. The sample records hundreds of thousands of distinct CDR3 sequences, over 25% being singletons. The sequencing input was PBMCs. Receptor source: a woman aged 18-55 years in good health. CDR3s include the opening cysteine and the closing phenylalanine or tryptophan. D genes are given only for firm matches. Size values are once, few and many counts, or a class for expanded clones, and some rows have none.

d_gene,j_gene,abundance,v_gene,CDR3nt,CDR3aa
TRBD2,TRBJ2-3,.,TRBV29-1,TGCAGCGTCCTGGGACTAGCGGGCCCCACAGATACGCAGTATTTT,CSVLGLAGPTDTQYF
.,TRBJ1-2,.,TRBV29-1,TGCAGCGTTGAGACCCGACCCTCCACCAACTATGGCTACACCTTC,CSVETRPSTNYGYTF
TRBD2,TRBJ2-3,few,TRBV11-3,TGTGCCAGCAGCCCCCCCGGACTAGCGGGCTTCACAGATACGCAGTATTTT,CASSPPGLAGFTDTQYF
TRBD2,TRBJ2-3,few,TRBV20-1,TGCAGTGCTAGAAGGCCTAGCGGGGCAGATACGCAGTATTTT,CSARRPSGADTQYF
.,TRBJ1-1,.,TRBV11-2,TGCGCCATCAGCTTAGGTCAGGGTGTTACTGAAGCTTTCTTT,CAISLGQGVTEAFF
.,TRBJ1-5,medium-sized,TRBV2,TGTGCCAGCCAGCCGGGGGGTAGCAATCAGCCCCAGCATTTT,CASQPGGSNQPQHF
TRBD2,TRBJ2-3,few,TRBV11-2,TGTGCCAGCAGATTGGCGGGGGGGAGCACAGATACGCAGTATTTT,CASRLAGGSTDTQYF
.,TRBJ1-1,.,TRBV12-3/TRBV12-4,TGTGCCAGCAGAGACCTGGGTGACACTGAAGCTTTCTTT,CASRDLGDTEAFF
TRBD1,TRBJ1-5,.,TRBV9,TGTGCCAGCAGCCAAGGACAGGGTGGCCAGCCCCAGCATTTT,CASSQGQGGQPQHF
.,TRBJ1-1,many,TRBV6-5,TGTGCCAGCAGCCCCCATGGAGCGAACACTGAAGCTTTCTTT,CASSPHGANTEAFF
.,TRBJ2-2,.,TRBV19,TGTGCCAGTAGTATAGTTGTCGGGGAGCCGTTTTTT,CASSIVVGEPFF
.,TRBJ2-1,.,TRBV20-1,TGCAGTGCTAGTGACGGGAACATTCGGAATGAGCAGTTCTTC,CSASDGNIRNEQFF
.,TRBJ1-5,many,TRBV6-4,TGTGCCAGCAGTGACGGACCCTGGTTCAGCAATCAGCCCCAGCATTTT,CASSDGPWFSNQPQHF
.,TRBJ2-1,many,TRBV9,TGTGCCAGCAGCGTAGCGGAGTACAATGAGCAGTTCTTC,CASSVAEYNEQFF
.,TRBJ2-7,.,TRBV24-1,TGTGCCACCCAAGGACAAGACTCCTACGAGCAGTACTTC,CATQGQDSYEQYF
.,TRBJ2-3,.,TRBV7-9,TGTGCCAGCACGCTCTTGGTTACGCAGTATTTT,CASTLLVTQYF
.,TRBJ2-7,.,TRBV20-1,TGCAGTGCTAGAAAAAACCGGGGACCCCGATTTTCCGAGCAGTACTTC,CSARKNRGPRFSEQYF
.,TRBJ2-7,few,TRBV6-5,TGTGCCAGCGGGGTCATTTACAGGGGGGGCGAGCAGTACTTC,CASGVIYRGGEQYF
TRBD2,TRBJ2-1,few,TRBV12-3/TRBV12-4,TGTGCCAGCAGACCCACAGGGTTTGGCGGACTAGCGGGAAGGAATGAGCAGTTCTTC,CASRPTGFGGLAGRNEQFF
TRBD1,TRBJ2-7,few,TRBV6-2/TRBV6-3,TGTGCCAGCACGACAGGGCCCCCCTACTACGAGCAGTACTTC,CASTTGPPYYEQYF
.,TRBJ1-1,few,TRBV4-2,TGTGCCAGCAGCCAAGATCATCAGGGCACTGAAGCTTTCTTT,CASSQDHQGTEAFF
TRBD1,TRBJ2-3,few,TRBV12-5,TGTGCTAGTGCCTTATGGACAGGGGGCACAGATACGCAGTATTTT,CASALWTGGTDTQYF
.,TRBJ1-4,once,TRBV5-1,TGCGCCAGCAGCTTGAATCAGGGAACTAATGAAAAACTGTTTTTT,CASSLNQGTNEKLFF
.,TRBJ1-5,.,TRBV21-1,TGTGCCAGCAGCCTCTACCAGCCCCAGCATTTT,CASSLYQPQHF
TRBD1,TRBJ1-1,many,TRBV5-1,TGCGCCAGCAGCCTAAGGACAGGGCTGAACACTGAAGCTTTCTTT,CASSLRTGLNTEAFF
.,TRBJ2-2,.,TRBV6-1,TGTGCCAGCAGAAGGGGGGCGCTGGGCGGGGAGCTGTTTTTT,CASRRGALGGELFF
.,TRBJ1-4,.,TRBV18,TGTGCCATCTCACCACGGAGTTTACAGAGTGAAAAACTGTTTTTT,CAISPRSLQSEKLFF